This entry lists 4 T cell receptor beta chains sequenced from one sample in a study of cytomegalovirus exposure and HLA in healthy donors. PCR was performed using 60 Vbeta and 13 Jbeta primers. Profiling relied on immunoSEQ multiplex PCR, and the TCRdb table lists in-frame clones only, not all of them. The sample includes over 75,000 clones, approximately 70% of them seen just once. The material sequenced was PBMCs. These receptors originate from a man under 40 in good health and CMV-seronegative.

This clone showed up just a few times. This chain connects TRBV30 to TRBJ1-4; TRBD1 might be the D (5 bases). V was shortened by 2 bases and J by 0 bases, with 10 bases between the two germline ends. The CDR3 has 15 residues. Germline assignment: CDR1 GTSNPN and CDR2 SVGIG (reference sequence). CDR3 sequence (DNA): TGTGCCTGGAGTCCCACAGGAGCAACTAATGAAAAACTGTTTTTT. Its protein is CAWSPTGATNEKLFF.

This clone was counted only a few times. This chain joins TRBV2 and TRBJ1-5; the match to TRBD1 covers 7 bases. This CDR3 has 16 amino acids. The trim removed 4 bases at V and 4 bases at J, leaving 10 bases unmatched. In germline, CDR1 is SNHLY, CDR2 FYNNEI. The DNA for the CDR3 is TGTGCCAGCAGTGGTTTGGCAGGGGGTGTTAATCAGCCCCAGCATTTT. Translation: CASSGLAGGVNQPQHF.

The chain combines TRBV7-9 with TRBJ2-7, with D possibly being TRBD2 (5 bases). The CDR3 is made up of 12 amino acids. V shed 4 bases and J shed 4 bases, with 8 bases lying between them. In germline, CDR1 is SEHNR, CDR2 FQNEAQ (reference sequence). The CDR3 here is CASSSPGYEQYF. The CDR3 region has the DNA TGTGCCAGCAGCTCCCCGGGGTACGAGCAGTACTTC.

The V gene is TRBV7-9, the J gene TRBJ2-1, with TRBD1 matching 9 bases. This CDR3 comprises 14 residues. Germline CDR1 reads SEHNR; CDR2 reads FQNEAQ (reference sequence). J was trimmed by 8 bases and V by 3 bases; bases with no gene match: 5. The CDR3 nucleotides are TGTGCCAGCAGCTTTACGGACAGGGGTGATGAGCAGTTCTTC. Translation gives CASSFTDRGDEQFF.